These T cell receptor beta chains were read from a single sample in a study of blood T cell repertoires in COVID-19. This table comes from immunoSEQ multiplex PCR, and its TCRdb copy is limited to in-frame clones, with some not included. The repertoire holds approximately 120,000 clones, roughly 79% seen once, with 9.5% to 14% in the top ten. Sequenced: peripheral blood. These receptors were taken from a human donor in a cohort sampled during active COVID-19. Both conserved end residues are part of each CDR3. A D gene is named only where the DNA matches it firmly. Expanded clones are given a class, and other clones once, few, many or no size at all.

size	J	D	V	CDR3	DNA
NA	TRBJ2-3	TRBD2	TRBV6-1	CASSEGTSADTQYF	TGTGCCAGCAGTGAAGGCACTAGCGCAGATACGCAGTATTTT
NA	TRBJ1-6	NA	TRBV7-8	CASSSNSPLHF	TGTGCCAGCAGTTCGAATTCACCCCTCCACTTT
NA	TRBJ1-6	NA	TRBV4-2	CASSQDTRDSPLHF	TGTGCCAGCAGCCAAGACACTAGGGATTCACCCCTCCACTTT
NA	TRBJ1-1	NA	TRBV6-5	CASSYLQGGTEAFF	TGTGCCAGCAGTTACTTGCAGGGCGGAACTGAAGCTTTCTTT
NA	TRBJ1-6	NA	TRBV20-1	CSASNRDGSPLHF	TGCAGTGCTAGTAACAGGGATGGCTCACCCCTCCACTTT
NA	TRBJ2-3	NA	TRBV27	CASRLRGGIKADTQYF	TGTGCCAGCAGACTTAGGGGGGGGATCAAGGCAGATACGCAGTATTTT
NA	TRBJ1-1	NA	TRBV5-1	CASSSELTGTEAFF	TGCGCCAGCAGCTCGGAGCTCACGGGGACTGAAGCTTTCTTT
NA	TRBJ1-4	TRBD1	TRBV6-5	CASRDRGLTNEKLFF	TGTGCCAGCAGGGACAGGGGTTTGACTAATGAAAAACTGTTTTTT
once	TRBJ2-7	NA	TRBV29-1	CSVVPASSYEQYF	TGCAGCGTTGTGCCAGCGAGCTCCTACGAGCAGTACTTC
NA	TRBJ2-3	TRBD2	TRBV2	CASRGGLADPTDTQYF	TGTGCCAGCAGGGGGGGACTAGCGGATCCCACAGATACGCAGTATTTT
NA	TRBJ2-5	TRBD2	TRBV6-5	CASSYSMGLQETQYF	TGTGCCAGCAGTTACTCGATGGGACTACAAGAGACCCAGTACTTC
NA	TRBJ1-4	TRBD1	TRBV15	CATSAAGTANEKLFF	TGTGCCACCAGCGCGGCCGGGACAGCTAATGAAAAACTGTTTTTT
few	TRBJ2-7	NA	TRBV7-9	CASSLAYRTRVEQYF	TGTGCCAGCAGCTTAGCGTACAGGACCAGGGTCGAGCAGTACTTC
NA	TRBJ2-3	TRBD1	TRBV5-4	CASSSMDRGIADTQYF	TGTGCCAGCAGCTCTATGGACAGGGGGATAGCAGATACGCAGTATTTT
once	TRBJ2-2	TRBD1	TRBV13	CASSPPDRVGTGELFF	TGTGCCAGCAGCCCCCCGGACAGGGTCGGCACCGGGGAGCTGTTTTTT
NA	TRBJ2-3	NA	TRBV19	CASSAGWENTDTQYF	TGTGCCAGTAGTGCCGGTTGGGAGAACACAGATACGCAGTATTTT
NA	TRBJ1-4	NA	TRBV4-2	CASSQWGANEKLFF	TGTGCCAGCAGCCAATGGGGGGCTAATGAAAAACTGTTTTTT
NA	TRBJ2-5	TRBD2	TRBV11-2	CASSLAGGQTQYF	TGTGCCAGCAGCTTAGCGGGGGGACAGACCCAGTACTTC
NA	TRBJ2-1	TRBD1	TRBV6-5	CASSRTGISYNEQFF	TGTGCCAGCAGTCGGACAGGGATCTCCTACAATGAGCAGTTCTTC
NA	TRBJ2-3	TRBD2	TRBV13	CASSFRSGGAGYTQYF	TGTGCCAGCAGCTTCAGAAGCGGGGGGGCCGGATATACGCAGTATTTT
NA	TRBJ2-1	TRBD2	TRBV9	CASSARGGAYNEQFF	TGTGCCAGCAGCGCGCGGGGGGGCGCCTACAATGAGCAGTTCTTC
NA	TRBJ2-7	TRBD1	TRBV28	CASSSGGTYEQYF	TGTGCCAGCAGTTCAGGGGGTACCTACGAGCAGTACTTC
NA	TRBJ2-7	NA	TRBV30	CAWSVGRGEQYF	TGTGCCTGGAGTGTCGGAAGAGGCGAGCAGTACTTC
NA	TRBJ1-4	TRBD1	TRBV6-4	CASSETGGSGEKLFF	TGTGCCAGCAGTGAAACAGGGGGAAGCGGCGAAAAACTGTTTTTT
NA	TRBJ1-1	NA	TRBV30	CAWSTTGLDTEAFF	TGTGCCTGGAGTACCACAGGGTTGGACACTGAAGCTTTCTTT
NA	TRBJ2-7	TRBD1	TRBV5-1	CASSLAGTGGYEQYF	TGCGCCAGCAGCTTGGCCGGGACAGGGGGCTACGAGCAGTACTTC
many	TRBJ1-2	TRBD1	TRBV13	CASSFLVQGTVYGYTF	TGTGCCAGCAGCTTCCTGGTCCAGGGGACAGTCTATGGCTACACCTTC
NA	TRBJ2-3	TRBD2	TRBV4-1	CASSQEASGGPTDTQYF	TGCGCCAGCAGCCAAGAGGCTAGCGGGGGCCCCACAGATACGCAGTATTTT
once	TRBJ2-1	TRBD2	TRBV2	CASSEGLAGGNEQFF	TGTGCCAGCAGTGAAGGACTAGCGGGGGGCAATGAGCAGTTCTTC
NA	TRBJ1-2	NA	TRBV2	CASSAQLAGYTF	TGTGCCAGCAGTGCACAGCTGGCAGGCTACACCTTC
NA	TRBJ1-2	NA	TRBV2	CASSVGAGYGYTF	TGTGCCAGCAGTGTGGGGGCAGGCTATGGCTACACCTTC
NA	TRBJ1-2	NA	TRBV7-6	CASSLAQGSGGYTF	TGTGCCAGCAGCTTAGCCCAGGGCTCTGGTGGCTACACCTTC
NA	TRBJ1-2	TRBD1	TRBV7-8	CASSLTGQIPHYGYTF	TGTGCCAGCAGCCTTACGGGACAGATCCCCCACTATGGCTACACCTTC
NA	TRBJ1-5	TRBD1	TRBV11-2	CASSAGTGRDQPQHF	TGTGCCAGCAGCGCGGGGACAGGCCGTGATCAGCCCCAGCATTTT
few	TRBJ2-7	TRBD1	TRBV19	CASSSWTGIAYEQYF	TGTGCCAGTAGTTCCTGGACAGGGATTGCCTACGAGCAGTACTTC
once	TRBJ2-3	TRBD2	TRBV19	CASSSGTSTYSTQYF	TGTGCCAGTAGTTCCGGGACTAGCACCTATTCTACGCAGTATTTT
NA	TRBJ1-1	TRBD1	TRBV7-8	CASSTRTGDEAFF	TGTGCCAGCAGCACCAGGACAGGGGATGAAGCTTTCTTT